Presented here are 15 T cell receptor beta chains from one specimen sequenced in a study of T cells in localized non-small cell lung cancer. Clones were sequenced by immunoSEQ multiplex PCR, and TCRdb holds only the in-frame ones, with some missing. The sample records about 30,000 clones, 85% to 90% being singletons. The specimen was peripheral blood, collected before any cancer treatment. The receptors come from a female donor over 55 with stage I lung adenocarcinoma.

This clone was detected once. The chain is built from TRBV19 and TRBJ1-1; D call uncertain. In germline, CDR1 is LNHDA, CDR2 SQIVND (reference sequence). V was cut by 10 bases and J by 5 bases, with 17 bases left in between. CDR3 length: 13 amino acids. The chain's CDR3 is CATLKGRGTEAFF. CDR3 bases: TGTGCCACCCTTAAAGGGAGAGGGACTGAAGCTTTCTTT.

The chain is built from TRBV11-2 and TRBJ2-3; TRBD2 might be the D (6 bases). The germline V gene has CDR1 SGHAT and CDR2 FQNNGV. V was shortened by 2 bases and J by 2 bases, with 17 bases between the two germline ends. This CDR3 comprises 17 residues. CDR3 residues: CASSLRSGTPITDTQYF. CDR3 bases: TGTGCCAGCAGCTTAAGGAGTGGGACTCCAATCACAGATACGCAGTATTTT.

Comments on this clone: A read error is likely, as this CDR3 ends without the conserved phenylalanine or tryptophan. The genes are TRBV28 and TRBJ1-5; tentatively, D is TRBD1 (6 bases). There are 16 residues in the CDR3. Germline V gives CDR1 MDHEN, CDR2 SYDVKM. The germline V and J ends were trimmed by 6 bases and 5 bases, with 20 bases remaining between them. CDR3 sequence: CASSGQTGRVDQPQHL. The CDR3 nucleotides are TGTGCCAGCAGCGGCCAAACAGGGAGAGTAGATCAGCCCCAGCATCTT.

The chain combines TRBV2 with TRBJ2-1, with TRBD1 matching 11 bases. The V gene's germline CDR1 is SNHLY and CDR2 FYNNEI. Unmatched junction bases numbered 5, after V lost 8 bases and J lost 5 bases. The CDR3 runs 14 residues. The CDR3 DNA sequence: TGTGCCAGCCGAGGGGACAGGGGGAACAATGAGCAGTTCTTC. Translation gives CASRGDRGNNEQFF.

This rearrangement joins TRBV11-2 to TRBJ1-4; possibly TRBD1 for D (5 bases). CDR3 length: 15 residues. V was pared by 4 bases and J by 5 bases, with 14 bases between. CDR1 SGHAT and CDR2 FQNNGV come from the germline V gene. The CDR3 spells CASSSAQGANEKLFF. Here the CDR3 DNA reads TGTGCCAGCAGCTCTGCTCAGGGTGCGAATGAAAAACTGTTTTTT.

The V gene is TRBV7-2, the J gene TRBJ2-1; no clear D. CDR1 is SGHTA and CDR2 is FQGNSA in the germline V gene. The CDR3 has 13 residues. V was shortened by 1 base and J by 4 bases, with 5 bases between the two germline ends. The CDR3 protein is CASSLDTYNEQFF. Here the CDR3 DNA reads TGTGCCAGCAGCTTAGATACTTACAATGAGCAGTTCTTC.

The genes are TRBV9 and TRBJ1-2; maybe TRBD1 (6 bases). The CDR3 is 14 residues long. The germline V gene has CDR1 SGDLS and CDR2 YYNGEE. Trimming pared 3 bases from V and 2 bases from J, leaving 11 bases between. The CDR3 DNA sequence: TGTGCCAGCAGCGGGACAGTGGGAAACTATGGCTACACCTTC. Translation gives CASSGTVGNYGYTF.

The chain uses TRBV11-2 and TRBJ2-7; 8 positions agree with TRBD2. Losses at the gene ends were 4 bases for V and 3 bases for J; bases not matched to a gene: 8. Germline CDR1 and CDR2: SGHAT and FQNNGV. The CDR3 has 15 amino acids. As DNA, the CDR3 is TGTGCCAGCAGCTCTTCTACCGGGAGGGTCTACGAGCAGTACTTC. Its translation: CASSSSTGRVYEQYF.

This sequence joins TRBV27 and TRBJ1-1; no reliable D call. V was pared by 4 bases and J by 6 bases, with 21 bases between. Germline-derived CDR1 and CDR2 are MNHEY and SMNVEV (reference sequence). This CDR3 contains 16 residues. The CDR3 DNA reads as TGTGCCAGCAGTTCCCCGGTCCGAGCCTGGGCGTCTGAAGCTTTCTTT. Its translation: CASSSPVRAWASEAFF.

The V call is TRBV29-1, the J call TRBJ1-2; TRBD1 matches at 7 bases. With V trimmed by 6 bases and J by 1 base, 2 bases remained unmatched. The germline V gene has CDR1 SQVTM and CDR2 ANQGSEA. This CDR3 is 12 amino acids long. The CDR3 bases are TGCAGCGTAGGGGACAGTAACTATGGCTACACCTTC. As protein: CSVGDSNYGYTF. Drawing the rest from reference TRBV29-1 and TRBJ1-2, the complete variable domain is SAVISQKPSRDICQRGTSLTIQCQVDSQVTMMFWYRQQPGQSLTLIATANQGSEATYESGFVIDKFPISRPNLTFSTLTVSNMSPEDSSIYLCSVGDSNYGYTFGSGTRLTVV.

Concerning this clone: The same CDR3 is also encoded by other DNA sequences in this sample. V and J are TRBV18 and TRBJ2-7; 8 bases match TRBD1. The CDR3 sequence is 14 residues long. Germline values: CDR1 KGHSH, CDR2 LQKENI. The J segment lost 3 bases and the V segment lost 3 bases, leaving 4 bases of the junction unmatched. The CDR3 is CASSPGTGDYEQYF. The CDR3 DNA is TGTGCCAGCTCACCCGGGACAGGAGACTACGAGCAGTACTTC.

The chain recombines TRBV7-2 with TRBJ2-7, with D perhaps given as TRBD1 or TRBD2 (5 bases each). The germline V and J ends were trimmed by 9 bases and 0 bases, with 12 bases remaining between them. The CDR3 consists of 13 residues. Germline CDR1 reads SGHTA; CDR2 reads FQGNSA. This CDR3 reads CASSRDDSYEQYF. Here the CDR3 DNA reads TGTGCCAGTAGCCGGGACGACTCCTACGAGCAGTACTTC.

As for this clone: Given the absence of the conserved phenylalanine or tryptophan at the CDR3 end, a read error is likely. The CDR3, as DNA: TGTGCCAGTAGTTTCAGTGGCTATGGCTACACCCTC. The encoded protein is CASSFSGYGYTL. The chain is built from TRBV19 and TRBJ1-2; D is ambiguous. The CDR3 runs to 12 residues. Trimming shortened V by 5 bases and J by 4 bases, and 8 bases separated the two germline ends. CDR1 LNHDA and CDR2 SQIVND come from the germline V gene (reference sequence).

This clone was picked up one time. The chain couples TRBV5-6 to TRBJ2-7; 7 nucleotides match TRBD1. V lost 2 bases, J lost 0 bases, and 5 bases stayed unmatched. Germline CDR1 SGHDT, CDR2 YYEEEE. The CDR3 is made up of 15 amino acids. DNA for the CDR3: TGTGCCAGCAGCTTAAGGACAGGCCGCTCCTACGAGCAGTACTTC. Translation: CASSLRTGRSYEQYF.

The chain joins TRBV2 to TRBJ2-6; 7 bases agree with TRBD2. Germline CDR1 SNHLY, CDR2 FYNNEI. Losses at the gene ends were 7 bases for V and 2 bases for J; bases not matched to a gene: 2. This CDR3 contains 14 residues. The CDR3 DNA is TGTGCCAGCACCGGGACTACTGGGGCCAACGTCCTGACTTTC. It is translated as CASTGTTGANVLTF.